This TCR beta chain was recorded in a study of blood T cell repertoires in COVID-19. The CDR3 sequence is 17 residues long. Germline CDR1 LNHDA, CDR2 SQIVND (reference sequence). Trimming removed 4 bases from V and 3 bases from J; junction bases left unmatched: 8. Assay used: immunoSEQ multiplex PCR; TCRdb lists only in-frame clones, some missing. The sample has about 260,000 clones; about 86% are singletons. This TCR was recovered from a man aged 30-40 years with acute COVID-19. Specimen: PBMCs or T cells enriched from blood (not recorded which). The chain employs TRBV19 and TRBJ2-1; 11 bases fit TRBD2. The chain's CDR3 is CASSTQTSGTIYNEQFF. The CDR3 bases are TGTGCCAGTAGTACTCAGACTAGCGGGACTATCTACAATGAGCAGTTCTTC.